The 24 T cell receptor beta chains below come from one sample, sequenced in a study of cytomegalovirus exposure and HLA in healthy donors. The PCR was carried out with 60 Vbeta primers and 13 Jbeta primers. The method was immunoSEQ multiplex PCR; TCRdb's version includes in-frame clones alone and lacks a portion of them. The table lists 150,000 or so clones, 74% of them singletons. The sample comprised PBMCs. All receptors derive from a man aged 18-30 years in good health and CMV-seropositive.

The chain couples TRBV19 to TRBJ1-1, with D possibly being TRBD1 (5 bases). The CDR3 totals 13 residues. V shed 2 bases and J shed 3 bases, with 7 bases lying between them. CDR1 and CDR2 from the germline V gene are LNHDA and SQIVND (reference sequence). CDR3 residues: CASSIRTYTEAFF. The CDR3 DNA is TGTGCCAGTAGTATAAGGACATACACTGAAGCTTTCTTT.

This clone was found a few times. This chain links TRBV4-1 with TRBJ2-7, with 11 bases aligning to TRBD1. The V segment lost 0 bases and the J segment 0 bases; nucleotides outside the gene matches: 13. The CDR3 length is 20 residues. The germline V gene has CDR1 MGHRA and CDR2 YSYEKL. The CDR3 sequence is CASSQDRWGGQGASSYEQYF. CDR3 in DNA: TGCGCCAGCAGCCAAGATAGATGGGGAGGACAGGGGGCCAGCTCCTACGAGCAGTACTTC.

The chain uses TRBV5-8 and TRBJ2-7; TRBD1 matches 12 bases. The trim removed 2 bases at V and 6 bases at J, leaving 15 bases unmatched. This CDR3 is built from 18 residues. Germline CDR1 is SGHTS and CDR2 is YDEGEE. CDR3 coding DNA: TGTGCCAGCAGCTTAATAGATTACACCGGGACAGGGGGCTTCGAGCAGTACTTC. It encodes CASSLIDYTGTGGFEQYF.

The chain couples TRBV28 to TRBJ2-4; the match to TRBD2 covers 11 bases. CDR1 and CDR2 (germline): MDHEN, SYDVKM. CDR3 length: 16 amino acids. V was clipped by 6 bases and J by 3 bases; unmatched bases: 7. The CDR3: CASRKGLAGFKNIQYF. The DNA of the CDR3 is TGTGCCAGCAGAAAAGGACTAGCGGGCTTCAAAAACATTCAGTACTTC.

V usage is TRBV27 and J usage is TRBJ2-1; 8 bases line up with TRBD2. The CDR3 is made up of 16 amino acids. CDR1 and CDR2 (germline): MNHEY, SMNVEV (reference sequence). Germline trimming cut 5 bases from V and 4 bases from J; bases unmatched to any gene: 10. Here the CDR3 DNA reads TGTGCCAGCAGTCCAGGGATGGCGGGGGGTTACAATGAGCAGTTCTTC. As protein: CASSPGMAGGYNEQFF.

This chain links TRBV19 with TRBJ1-4; possibly TRBD1 for D (5 bases). V was shortened by 6 bases and J by 7 bases, with 18 bases between the two germline ends. Germline V CDR1 and CDR2: LNHDA, SQIVND (reference sequence). The CDR3 consists of 15 residues. This chain's CDR3 is CASRPPAGWVEKLFF. In nucleotides, the CDR3 is TGTGCCAGTAGACCCCCGGCAGGGTGGGTTGAAAAACTGTTTTTT.

This chain links TRBV19 with TRBJ2-3, with a tentative D call TRBD1 (6 bases). The germline gives CDR1 LNHDA, CDR2 SQIVND (reference sequence). The V gene lost 5 bases and the J gene lost 2 bases, with 11 bases spanning the gap. The CDR3 sequence is 14 residues long. CDR3 DNA: TGTGCCAGTAGTTTGAGACAGGTCACAGATACGCAGTATTTT. This encodes CASSLRQVTDTQYF.

This clone was counted a few times. The V and J genes are TRBV6-6 and TRBJ1-6, with D tentatively TRBD1 (5 bases). Germline CDR1 MNHNY, CDR2 SVGAGI (reference sequence). The CDR3 extends over 13 amino acids. The V end lost 8 bases, the J end lost 8 bases, and 13 bases lay between the germline ends. The CDR3 bases are TGTGCCAGCTACGGACACCCTGATTCACCCCTCCACTTT. As protein: CASYGHPDSPLHF.

The chain recombines TRBV4-2 with TRBJ2-7; a possible D gene is TRBD2 (5 bases). Trimming shortened V by 0 bases and J by 0 bases, and 18 bases separated the two germline ends. The CDR3 is made up of 18 amino acids. CDR1 is LGHNA and CDR2 is YNFKEQ in the germline V gene. CDR3 in DNA: TGTGCCAGCAGCCAAGAATTAATAATAGCGTTCAGCTCCTACGAGCAGTACTTC. It yields the protein CASSQELIIAFSSYEQYF.

A word on this clone: The sample holds other DNA sequences that translate to the same CDR3. The J gene is TRBJ1-1, the V gene TRBV6-6; TRBD1 is a possible D gene (5 bases). This CDR3 has 14 residues. The germline gives CDR1 MNHNY, CDR2 SVGAGI (reference sequence). Deletions cut 5 bases from V and 8 bases from J, with 18 bases between. The CDR3 here is CASSQQGWRTEAFF. The DNA of the CDR3 is TGTGCCAGCAGTCAGCAGGGATGGCGCACCGAAGCTTTCTTT.

The chain couples TRBV7-9 to TRBJ2-5; possible D gene TRBD2, 6 bases. Judging by the DNA end, TRBJ2-7 fits better; the J call may be wrong. The CDR3 is 14 residues long. CDR1 and CDR2 (germline): SEHNR, FQNEAQ (reference sequence). CDR3 bases: TGTGCCAGCAGCTTAGACGGGGGTTCCTACGAGCAGTACTTC. Translation gives CASSLDGGSYEQYF.

CDR3 nucleotides: TGTGCCAGCAGCGTAGGATTAGGGGCCCAGTACTTC. Translated: CASSVGLGAQYF. The chain has TRBV9 and TRBJ2-5; possibly TRBD1 for D (5 bases). In germline, CDR1 is SGDLS, CDR2 YYNGEE. CDR3 length: 12 residues. V shed 0 bases and J shed 9 bases, with 9 bases lying between them.

The V and J genes are TRBV19 and TRBJ2-7; weak D call: TRBD2 (6 bases). The length of the CDR3 is 14 residues. Germline CDR1 LNHDA, CDR2 SQIVND (reference sequence). The V end was cut by 4 bases, the J end by 5 bases, with 15 bases between. In DNA, the CDR3 is TGTGCCAGTAGTAGTGCGGGGAAAGGGGACGAGCAGTACTTC. This sequence encodes CASSSAGKGDEQYF.

This clone has only one observation. The chain couples TRBV28 to TRBJ2-7; D is possibly TRBD2 (5 bases). The ends were cut back, 5 bases at V and 6 bases at J, with 17 bases in the middle. The CDR3 sequence is 14 residues long. Germline CDR1 MDHEN, CDR2 SYDVKM. DNA for the CDR3: TGTGCCAGCAGTCCAGCCCCTGTCGGGGTCGAGCAGTACTTC. Amino acids: CASSPAPVGVEQYF.

This chain joins TRBV7-2 and TRBJ1-2, with TRBD1 identical over 7 bases. Germline V gives CDR1 SGHTA, CDR2 FQGNSA. The CDR3 is 14 amino acids. Trimming removed 3 bases from V and 3 bases from J; junction bases left unmatched: 4. CDR3 sequence: CASSFRGQYYGYTF. CDR3 in DNA: TGTGCCAGCAGCTTTCGGGGACAGTACTATGGCTACACCTTC.

V usage is TRBV9 and J usage is TRBJ2-7, with TRBD1 matching over 10 bases. This CDR3 comprises 16 residues. CDR1 is SGDLS, CDR2 YYNGEE, per germline. V shed 4 bases, J shed 1 base, and the junction held 8 bases outside the gene matches. Here the CDR3 DNA reads TGTGCCAGCAGCCCAGGGACAGGGGTCCGGTCCTACGAGCAGTACTTC. Its protein product is CASSPGTGVRSYEQYF.

This chain joins TRBV30 and TRBJ2-3, with 7 bases lining up with TRBD2. V trimming: 6 bases; J trimming: 2 bases; junction bases outside the gene matches: 8. CDR3 length: 14 amino acids. Looked up from germline, CDR1 is GTSNPN and CDR2 is SVGIG (reference sequence). CDR3 sequence (DNA): TGTGCCTGCAGCCGGGGGAGGGACACAGATACGCAGTATTTT. Translating gives CACSRGRDTDTQYF.

The rearrangement uses TRBV7-9 and TRBJ1-4; tentatively, D is TRBD1 (5 bases). The germline V and J ends were trimmed by 5 bases and 7 bases, with 20 bases remaining between them. Per germline, CDR1 SEHNR and CDR2 FQNEAQ (reference sequence). There are 16 residues in the CDR3. The CDR3 here is CASSPKTGVPREKLFF. The CDR3, as DNA: TGTGCCAGCAGCCCCAAGACGGGGGTTCCGCGTGAAAAACTGTTTTTT.

The genes are TRBV5-6 and TRBJ2-5, with TRBD2 matching over 14 bases. Germline assignment: CDR1 SGHDT and CDR2 YYEEEE. J was trimmed by 5 bases and V by 4 bases; bases with no gene match: 4. This CDR3 has 15 amino acids. CDR3 nucleotide sequence: TGTGCCAGCAGCCCGGGACTAGCGGGAGAGGAGACCCAGTACTTC. As protein: CASSPGLAGEETQYF.

The genes are TRBV6-5 and TRBJ1-2, with a weak D call TRBD1 (5 bases). V was shortened by 2 bases and J by 2 bases, with 9 bases between the two germline ends. CDR3 length: 14 residues. CDR1 is MNHEY, CDR2 SVGAGI, per germline. The CDR3 sequence is CASSYGEGNYGYTF. CDR3 bases: TGTGCCAGCAGTTACGGGGAGGGGAACTATGGCTACACCTTC.

A few counts support this clone. The genes are TRBV11-3 and TRBJ2-7, with 12 positions matching TRBD2. The CDR3 covers 15 residues. Trimming at V came to 5 bases and at J to 2 bases, leaving 4 bases not matched to a gene. CDR1 and CDR2 from the germline V gene are SGHNT and YENEEA. The CDR3 bases are TGTGCCAGCAGCGCGGGGACTAGCGGGCCCTACGAGCAGTACTTC. This translates into CASSAGTSGPYEQYF. The whole variable domain, remainder taken from reference TRBV11-3 and TRBJ2-7, is EAGVVQSPRYKIIEKKQPVAFWCNPISGHNTLYWYLQNLGQGPELLIRYENEEAVDDSQLPKDRFSAERLKGVDSTLKIQPAELGDSAVYLCASSAGTSGPYEQYFGPGTRLTVT.

The chain couples TRBV2 to TRBJ1-1; maybe TRBD1 (6 bases). The CDR3 covers 17 residues. CDR1 is SNHLY, CDR2 FYNNEI, per germline. The germline V and J ends were trimmed by 3 bases and 5 bases, with 22 bases remaining between them. The CDR3 loop is CASSEKGRGALRTEAFF. The CDR3 bases are TGTGCCAGCAGTGAGAAGGGCAGGGGTGCCTTACGAACTGAAGCTTTCTTT.

The chain combines TRBV28 with TRBJ1-5; no reliable D call. With 6 bases removed from V and 0 bases from J, the gap between germline ends came to 12 bases. The CDR3 totals 15 residues. CDR1 MDHEN and CDR2 SYDVKM come from the germline V gene. CDR3 in amino acids: CASRVAGYSNQPQHF. The CDR3 bases are TGTGCCAGCAGGGTGGCAGGCTATAGCAATCAGCCCCAGCATTTT.

This clone was detected only a few times. The J gene is TRBJ1-1, the V gene TRBV5-4, with TRBD1 matching over 8 bases. Germline V gene sequence: CDR1 SGHNT, CDR2 YYREEE (reference sequence). Trimming cost V 4 bases and J 11 bases; bases outside gene matches: 7. This CDR3 comprises 12 residues. The CDR3 sequence: CASSPGQGLAFF. For the CDR3, the DNA is TGTGCCAGCAGCCCCGGACAGGGTTTGGCTTTCTTT.